This TCR beta chain came from a study of blood T cell repertoires in COVID-19 (dated by TCRdb to 2019 to 2021). Notes on the research overall: Samples covering the acute and convalescent phases of COVID-19 were provided by collaborators in the United States, Italy and Spain. The prospective study material was composed of cDNA or gDNA derived from T cells, B-cell-depleted T cells, or PBMCs. The dataset comprised deeply sampled blood TCRbeta repertoires from subjects exposed to, actively infected with, or recovered from COVID-19. The repertoires were made available in a free public database intended to serve as a resource for research on the immune response to SARS-CoV-2. The samples were drawn from two sources: the first 160 participants of the ongoing ImmuneRACE study, and over 1,000 subjects contributed by 6 global collaborators. The sample metadata nearly always contained a de-identified subject ID, COVID-19 status, age in years and sex. Where available, HLA class I and class II types were taken from metadata supplied by the sample provider and were not determined by assay-based typing. The research as a whole found: The amount of clinical and demographic metadata varied by source and participant and was provided uncurated.

The CDR3 sequence holds 14 residues, the cysteine and phenylalanine included. Solely the CDR3 DNA is kept, with 42 bases framed from the first base. Between the V and J ends, shortened by 3 bases and 10 bases respectively, the junction contains 13 bases. Sequences MDHEN (CDR1) and SYDVKM (CDR2) are obtained from the germline V gene. Concerning this clone itself: Its antigen is currently not known. The input lacks base qualities; no much larger clone sits a single base away.

TCRbeta CDR3 regions were amplified from genomic DNA using the immunoSEQ Assay, a bias-controlled multiplex PCR. The paper's processing steps were these. Nucleated cell counts per sample were estimated from amplification of reference gene primers within the assay. Sequence reads were collapsed and filtered to measure the absolute abundance of every unique TCRbeta CDR3 rearrangement. For each sample, productive Simpson clonality was calculated by taking the square root of Simpson's diversity index across productive rearrangements. Not all clones reach the TCRdb copy of this immuneACCESS table, which keeps in-frame sequences only. Checked studies attribute under half of the gap to unresolved V genes and leave the rest unexplained. The V and J calls and the clone size are those of that table, but D and trimming were determined from the DNA. Recorded for this sample are about 330,000 clones; more than 85% of them occurred a single time. Roughly 20% of the sample is in the top ten clones.

Participants in the prospective study were aged roughly 18 to 100 years, lived in 24 United States geographic areas, and enrolled through a virtual design. To assign participants to cohorts, the prospective study relied on clinical history that participants themselves reported in a screening survey and a study questionnaire. Recovered participants in ImmuneRACE Cohort 3 were defined by two consecutive negative NP/OP PCR tests, clearance by a healthcare professional, or resolution of symptoms. Mobile phlebotomists in the prospective study collected whole blood, serum and a nasopharyngeal or oropharyngeal swab from every participant. Participants in the prospective study had the option to provide additional blood draws and questionnaires over an approximately 2-month period. Prospective study blood samples were shipped either frozen or at room temperature before DNA extraction.

This TCR was sampled from a woman aged 25 to 45 who had recovered from COVID-19. The chain is made from TRBV28 and TRBJ1-6, with the D gene too uncertain to name. Sequencing was performed on PBMCs or T cells enriched from blood (not recorded which). The DNA sequence is as follows: TGTGCCAGCAGTTTGGAAGGAACCGGGTCACCCCTCCACTTT. Its coded protein is CASSLEGTGSPLHF.